The next 15 T cell receptor beta chains were all read from a single sample in a study of T-cell reconstitution after alpha-beta-depleted transplantation in children. Preparation of the TCRbeta library involved a method that used unique molecular identifiers. TCRdb re-called the PCR reads with MiXCR, one entry per CDR3 protein. The table lists hundreds of thousands of distinct CDR3 sequences, 13% of them singletons. This sample comprised PBMCs, mostly from graft donor cells, obtained 360 days after TCRalphabeta/CD19-depleted stem cell transplant. The receptors originated from a male patient between 5 and 17 years old who had a stem cell transplant for acute myeloid leukemia, so the T cells may come from the graft donor.

This clonotype was observed a handful of times. CDR3 sequence reads: CASSSRRGRGGYEQYF. The CDR3 DNA reads TGTGCCAGCAGCTCCCGTCGTGGACGCGGGGGTTACGAGCAGTACTTC. The gene calls are TRBV7-9 and TRBJ2-7, with 7 positions matching TRBD2. The CDR3 extends over 16 amino acids. V shed 4 bases, J shed 4 bases, and the junction held 13 bases outside the gene matches. Germline loops: CDR1 SEHNR, CDR2 FQNEAQ (reference sequence).

This clonotype was observed many times. The rearrangement links TRBV29-1 to TRBJ2-2, with a possible D match to TRBD2 (6 bases). The germline V gene has CDR1 SQVTM and CDR2 ANQGSEA. CDR3 length: 14 residues. The V and J ends lost 5 bases and 4 bases respectively, with 14 bases between them. The CDR3 here is CSVSGIAATGELFF. In nucleotides, the CDR3 is TGCAGCGTTTCCGGGATAGCGGCCACCGGGGAGCTGTTTTTT.

V usage is TRBV29-1 and J usage is TRBJ2-1; TRBD2 agrees at 12 bases. In germline, CDR1 is SQVTM, CDR2 ANQGSEA. V dropped 0 bases and J dropped 4; count of bases not matched to a gene: 7. The CDR3 is made up of 17 amino acids. The CDR3: CSVEDQTSGRIYNEQFF. In DNA, the CDR3 is TGCAGCGTTGAAGATCAGACTAGCGGGAGAATTTACAATGAGCAGTTCTTC.

This sequence joins TRBV29-1 and TRBJ2-1, with D hard to call. CDR3 length equals 16 residues. The germline V gene has CDR1 SQVTM and CDR2 ANQGSEA. V was trimmed by 0 bases and J by 3 bases, leaving 15 bases between them. The CDR3 region is CSVEDKRIGFYNEQFF. The CDR3, as DNA: TGCAGCGTTGAAGATAAAAGAATAGGTTTCTACAATGAGCAGTTCTTC.

This clonotype was counted ten times or more. This chain connects TRBV24-1 to TRBJ2-1; TRBD1 matches 8 bases. Germline V gives CDR1 KGHDR, CDR2 SFDVKD. The ends lost 4 bases at V and 7 bases at J; junction bases unmatched: 8. The CDR3 covers 15 residues. The CDR3 protein is CATSDLGQGRNEQFF. CDR3 DNA sequence: TGTGCCACCAGTGACTTAGGACAGGGCCGGAATGAGCAGTTCTTC.

This sequence joins TRBV12-3 or TRBV12-4 and TRBJ1-5; D might be TRBD1 (5 bases). Trimming stripped 6 bases from V and 4 bases from J, with 19 bases between. This CDR3 region has 16 residues. The CDR3 DNA reads TGTGCCAGCAGCCGCCGACAGTCCGTTTTAAATCAGCCCCAGCATTTT. Encoded protein: CASSRRQSVLNQPQHF.

The table lists this clonotype with a few counts. CDR3 loop: CAYPMSPYEQYF. DNA for the CDR3: TGTGCCTACCCGATGTCCCCCTACGAGCAGTACTTC. The genes are TRBV30 and TRBJ2-7; D ambiguous. The CDR3 loop spans 12 amino acids. V dropped 7 bases and J dropped 2 bases, with 12 bases sitting between them. CDR1 and CDR2 from the germline V gene are GTSNPN and SVGIG (reference sequence).

The chain links TRBV11-2 to TRBJ2-5, with 7 bases identical to TRBD2. The germline gives CDR1 SGHAT, CDR2 FQNNGV. CDR3 length equals 16 residues. V lost 5 bases and J lost 4; bases outside the gene matches: 13. In DNA form, the CDR3 reads TGTGCCAGCAGCCGCAGACTAGCTTGGGTCGGAGAGACCCAGTACTTC. Translated, it gives CASSRRLAWVGETQYF.

V is TRBV29-1 and J is TRBJ2-7; 7 bases fit TRBD2. Germline V gene data show CDR1 as SQVTM and CDR2 as ANQGSEA. The CDR3 is 16 residues long. The V gene end was trimmed by 4 bases and the J gene end by 3 bases; junction bases not matched to a gene: 15. CDR3 sequence reads: CSVAGIAGASGYEQYF. CDR3 nucleotides: TGCAGCGTTGCGGGCATAGCGGGCGCTAGCGGCTACGAGCAGTACTTC.

The chain uses TRBV12-3 or TRBV12-4 and TRBJ2-3, with 11 nucleotides matching TRBD2. The V and J ends lost 6 bases and 6 bases, in that order; junction bases with no gene match: 11. The CDR3 runs to 16 residues. The CDR3 bases are TGTGCCAGCAGCCCAGGACTAGCGGGTGGGCGGGATACGCAGTATTTT. Its translation: CASSPGLAGGRDTQYF.

Only a few counts were recorded for this clonotype. The chain combines TRBV3-1 with TRBJ2-7; 10 bases fit TRBD2. With V trimmed by 4 bases and J by 5 bases, 17 bases remained unmatched. The CDR3 has 18 residues. CDR1 and CDR2 from the germline V gene are LGHDT and YNNKEL (reference sequence). CDR3 DNA sequence: TGTGCCAGCAGCCTTGGGGGAGGGCTAGCGGGAGAGAATGACGAGCAGTACTTC. Its translation is CASSLGGGLAGENDEQYF.

This clonotype was recorded at least ten times. This rearrangement joins TRBV28 to TRBJ2-2; D is perhaps TRBD1 (6 bases). CDR1 is MDHEN and CDR2 is SYDVKM in the germline V gene. This CDR3 is 15 amino acids long. The V and J ends lost 7 bases and 5 bases respectively, with 17 bases between them. The CDR3 region has the DNA TGTGCCAGCACCCTAGACAGGCCCGGGACCGGGGAGCTGTTTTTT. Protein: CASTLDRPGTGELFF.

In this sample, this clonotype turned up many times. This chain connects TRBV12-3 or TRBV12-4 to TRBJ2-5, with 8 positions matching TRBD1. The CDR3 spans 13 residues. Germline trimming cut 6 bases from V and 14 bases from J; bases unmatched to any gene: 14. The CDR3 is CASSRGLAGPEYF. CDR3 nucleotide sequence: TGTGCCAGCAGCAGGGGGCTGGCGGGCCCCGAATACTTC.

The rearrangement joins TRBV5-1 to TRBJ2-3, with TRBD2 matching over 11 bases. The junction had 6 bases not matched to a gene; V was cut back by 3 bases and J by 6 bases. The CDR3 contains 15 residues. CDR1 SGHRS and CDR2 YFSETQ come from the germline V gene. The CDR3 nucleotides are TGCGCCAGCAGCTGGGGACTAGCGGTCGGTGATACGCAGTATTTT. This codes for CASSWGLAVGDTQYF.

This chain links TRBV4-3 with TRBJ2-2; 10 nucleotides agree with TRBD1. Germline V gene data show CDR1 as LGHNA and CDR2 as YSLEER. J lost 0 bases, V lost 4 bases, and 11 bases had no gene match. This CDR3 comprises 19 residues. The CDR3 DNA is TGCGCCAGCAGCCCCAGACAGGGGGCGGCCCACCCGAACACCGGGGAGCTGTTTTTT. Amino acid sequence: CASSPRQGAAHPNTGELFF.